The 29 T cell receptor beta chains below come from one sample, sequenced in a study of shared clonotypes between healthy human individuals. Using immunoSEQ multiplex PCR, the repertoire was profiled, and TCRdb retains in-frame clones only, with some absent. The sample lists about 1.5 million clones, 95% to 99% occurring once. The sample taken for sequencing was naive CD4+ T cells sorted from blood. The sample's subset: CD45RA+ positively selected. The receptors originated from a man aged 25 to 40 in good health.

The chain employs TRBV20-1 and TRBJ2-5; D ambiguous. Germline CDR1 and CDR2: DFQATT and SNEGSKA (reference sequence). Trimming removed 2 bases at V and 1 base at J, with 2 bases between. This CDR3 contains 11 residues. CDR3 nucleotides: TGCAGTGCTAGACTCCAAGAGACCCAGTACTTC. Its translation: CSARLQETQYF.

V gene TRBV7-3 combines with J gene TRBJ1-2; 7 bases align to TRBD1. The CDR3 loop spans 14 amino acids. J lost 4 bases, V lost 5 bases, and 7 bases had no gene match. The germline gives CDR1 SGHTA, CDR2 FQGTGA. DNA of the CDR3: TGTGCCAGCAGCCCTAGACCAGGGGGCTATGGCTACACCTTC. Protein: CASSPRPGGYGYTF.

The rearrangement uses TRBV5-1 and TRBJ2-3; no reliable D call. Germline V CDR1 and CDR2: SGHRS, YFSETQ. With 0 bases removed from V and 5 bases from J, the gap between germline ends came to 7 bases. The CDR3 is 13 residues long. In nucleotides, the CDR3 is TGCGCCAGCAGCTTGGGAAGGCTAGATACGCAGTATTTT. Translation gives CASSLGRLDTQYF. Combining the CDR3 with reference TRBV5-1 and TRBJ2-3 gives the whole variable domain KAGVTQTPRYLIKTRGQQVTLSCSPISGHRSVSWYQQTPGQGLQFLFEYFSETQRNKGNFPGRFSGRQFSNSRSEMNVSTLELGDSALYLCASSLGRLDTQYFGPGTRLTVL.

This chain joins TRBV7-6 and TRBJ2-1, with 8 bases that match TRBD2. J gave up 5 bases and V 2 bases, and 5 bases lay outside the gene matches. This CDR3 is built from 15 residues. In germline, CDR1 is SGHVS, CDR2 FNYEAQ. The CDR3 DNA reads TGTGCCAGCAGCTTACCTAGCGGGTCGAACAATGAGCAGTTCTTC. This codes for CASSLPSGSNNEQFF. Full variable domain (rest looked up from reference TRBV7-6 and TRBJ2-1): GAGVSQSPRYKVTKRGQDVALRCDPISGHVSLYWYRQALGQGPEFLTYFNYEAQQDKSGLPNDRFSAERPEGSISTLTIQRTEQRDSAMYRCASSLPSGSNNEQFFGPGTRLTVL.

V gene TRBV6-1 combines with J gene TRBJ1-1; TRBD1 matches 8 bases. CDR1 and CDR2 from the germline V gene are MNHNS and SASEGT. After removal of 3 bases from V and 4 bases from J, the junction contained 4 bases not matched to a gene. This CDR3 spans 14 amino acids. CDR3 coding DNA: TGTGCCAGCAGTGAGCGCAGGGGGCCCACTGAAGCTTTCTTT. Its protein product is CASSERRGPTEAFF.

This clone showed up just once. The J gene is TRBJ2-5, the V gene TRBV5-4, with 7 bases lining up with TRBD2. V trimming: 1 base; J trimming: 5 bases; junction bases outside the gene matches: 5. The CDR3 is 14 amino acids. Germline assignment: CDR1 SGHNT and CDR2 YYREEE (reference sequence). The CDR3 nucleotides read TGTGCCAGCAGCTTGATTGGGGGGGAGGAGACCCAGTACTTC. This translates into CASSLIGGEETQYF.

The chain has TRBV9 and TRBJ1-4; weak D call: TRBD1 (6 bases). The CDR3 runs to 14 residues. Germline assignment: CDR1 SGDLS and CDR2 YYNGEE. The ends were cut back, 4 bases at V and 4 bases at J, with 11 bases in the middle. CDR3 nucleotide sequence: TGTGCCAGCAGCCAGACAGGCTATAATGAAAAACTGTTTTTT. Translation: CASSQTGYNEKLFF.

This chain joins TRBV5-1 and TRBJ2-7, with 8 bases aligning to TRBD2. The V and J ends lost 0 bases and 2 bases, in that order; junction bases with no gene match: 22. Looked up from germline, CDR1 is SGHRS and CDR2 is YFSETQ. There are 21 residues in the CDR3. CDR3 loop: CASSLDGLEREKSLLTYEQYF. CDR3 nucleotides: TGCGCCAGCAGCTTGGATGGGTTGGAGCGGGAGAAATCCCTCCTAACCTACGAGCAGTACTTC.

This clone was picked up one time. The chain couples TRBV5-1 to TRBJ2-5; D is unclear. From germline, CDR1 is SGHRS and CDR2 YFSETQ. Trimming stripped 1 base from V and 14 bases from J, with 18 bases between. The CDR3 contains 13 residues. The CDR3 is CASSLLPLDVGYF. CDR3 DNA sequence: TGCGCCAGCAGCTTGCTACCCCTGGACGTAGGTTACTTC. Complete variable domain (other parts from reference TRBV5-1 and TRBJ2-5): KAGVTQTPRYLIKTRGQQVTLSCSPISGHRSVSWYQQTPGQGLQFLFEYFSETQRNKGNFPGRFSGRQFSNSRSEMNVSTLELGDSALYLCASSLLPLDVGYFGPGTRLLVL.

V gene TRBV14 combines with J gene TRBJ2-7; D is unresolved. V lost 4 bases, J lost 3 bases, and 22 bases lay in between. Germline assignment: CDR1 SGHDN and CDR2 FVKESK. The CDR3 length is 17 residues. In DNA form, the CDR3 reads TGTGCCAGCAGCCCCCCCCGAATGTGGATTCAATACTACGAGCAGTACTTC. Its protein is CASSPPRMWIQYYEQYF.

This clone is a singleton in its sample. The V and J genes are TRBV10-3 and TRBJ2-5; 7 bases align to TRBD2. V dropped 11 bases and J dropped 5; count of bases not matched to a gene: 17. The length of the CDR3 is 15 residues. Looked up from germline, CDR1 is ENHRY and CDR2 is SYGVKD. Here the CDR3 reads CASQRVPGGGETQYF. The CDR3 region has the DNA TGTGCCTCTCAAAGAGTTCCGGGAGGAGGGGAGACCCAGTACTTC.

V gene TRBV6-1 combines with J gene TRBJ2-1; D possibly corresponds to TRBD1 (5 bases). CDR1 and CDR2 from the germline V gene are MNHNS and SASEGT. The ends were cut back, 1 base at V and 4 bases at J, with 11 bases in the middle. This CDR3 is built from 15 residues. The CDR3 is CASSEDRFPYNEQFF. CDR3 coding DNA: TGTGCCAGCAGTGAAGACAGGTTCCCTTACAATGAGCAGTTCTTC.

The rearrangement links TRBV7-8 to TRBJ1-5; 12 nucleotides agree with TRBD1. CDR3 size: 17 residues. CDR1 is SGHVS, CDR2 FQNEAQ, per germline. J gave up 5 bases and V 4 bases, and 9 bases lay outside the gene matches. CDR3 protein: CASSSARDRGQYQPQHF. In nucleotides, the CDR3 is TGTGCCAGCAGCTCCGCCCGGGACAGGGGGCAATATCAGCCCCAGCATTTT.

The genes are TRBV5-1 and TRBJ2-5; no firm D call. Germline-derived CDR1 and CDR2 are SGHRS and YFSETQ. The CDR3 totals 14 residues. Between the trimmed V and J ends, which lost 0 bases and 3 bases, there was a span of 9 bases. The CDR3 loop is CASSLDSGKETQYF. The CDR3 DNA reads as TGCGCCAGCAGCTTGGATTCTGGGAAAGAGACCCAGTACTTC.

The chain has TRBV19 and TRBJ2-3; 9 nucleotides match TRBD2. The J segment lost 4 bases and the V segment lost 3 bases, leaving 5 bases of the junction unmatched. CDR1 and CDR2 from the germline V gene are LNHDA and SQIVND (reference sequence). The CDR3 spans 15 residues. The CDR3 nucleotides read TGTGCCAGTAGTATTAGCGGGAGTGGCGCAGATACGCAGTATTTT. Amino acids: CASSISGSGADTQYF.

This clone was seen a single time. The V gene is TRBV2, the J gene TRBJ2-1; D is unresolved. Germline CDR1 reads SNHLY; CDR2 reads FYNNEI. The V gene lost 2 bases and the J gene lost 5 bases, with 16 bases spanning the gap. The CDR3 is 16 residues long. Here the CDR3 DNA reads TGTGCCAGCAGTGAATATCGTGGGATGGGGAACAATGAGCAGTTCTTC. This gives the protein CASSEYRGMGNNEQFF. The complete variable domain, with remaining parts taken from reference TRBV2 and TRBJ2-1, reads EPEVTQTPSHQVTQMGQEVILRCVPISNHLYFYWYRQILGQKVEFLVSFYNNEISEKSEIFDDQFSVERPDGSNFTLKIRSTKLEDSAMYFCASSEYRGMGNNEQFFGPGTRLTVL.

The chain links TRBV28 to TRBJ1-2, with D possibly TRBD1 on 6 matching bases. The V gene lost 6 bases and the J gene lost 5 bases, with 19 bases spanning the gap. CDR1 is MDHEN, CDR2 SYDVKM, per germline. The CDR3 is 15 residues long. In DNA, the CDR3 is TGTGCCAGCAGCAAATCACCGACAGGCCCTTATGGCTACACCTTC. Translated, it gives CASSKSPTGPYGYTF.

This chain joins TRBV29-1 and TRBJ2-4; D remains unclear. Germline V gives CDR1 SQVTM, CDR2 ANQGSEA. The CDR3 covers 13 residues. Trimming shortened V by 6 bases and J by 0 bases, and 9 bases separated the two germline ends. DNA for the CDR3: TGCAGCGTCGAAACGGTAGCCAAAAACATTCAGTACTTC. This codes for CSVETVAKNIQYF.

This chain joins TRBV28 and TRBJ2-7; 9 nucleotides match TRBD1. J lost 3 bases, V lost 5 bases, and 8 bases had no gene match. This CDR3 has 15 amino acids. In germline, CDR1 is MDHEN, CDR2 SYDVKM. This CDR3 is CASSTPGQGNYEQYF. In nucleotides, the CDR3 is TGTGCCAGCAGTACGCCGGGACAGGGTAACTACGAGCAGTACTTC.

V gene TRBV7-6 combines with J gene TRBJ2-7; D is perhaps TRBD1 or TRBD2 (5 bases each). The germline V gene encodes CDR1 SGHVS and CDR2 FNYEAQ. V lost 3 bases and J 2 bases, leaving 17 bases between the germline ends. The CDR3 runs to 16 residues. The CDR3 nucleotides read TGTGCCAGCAGCTTGGGGGTCGCAGGTGGAGCCTACGAGCAGTACTTC. Protein sequence: CASSLGVAGGAYEQYF.

This sequence joins TRBV6-4 and TRBJ2-1, with TRBD2 matching 7 bases. The CDR3 is 15 amino acids. Germline V lookup: CDR1 MRHNA, CDR2 SNTAGT. V shed 3 bases, J shed 4 bases, and the junction held 6 bases outside the gene matches. The CDR3 bases are TGTGCCAGCAGTGAGGAGTCTAGCGGTTACAATGAGCAGTTCTTC. Protein product: CASSEESSGYNEQFF.

This chain connects TRBV27 to TRBJ1-2; the D is unclear. CDR1 and CDR2 from the germline V gene are MNHEY and SMNVEV (reference sequence). V dropped 0 bases and J dropped 7 bases, with 9 bases sitting between them. The CDR3 has 13 amino acids. CDR3 amino acids: CASSLSGKSGYTF. CDR3 DNA: TGTGCCAGCAGTTTATCTGGGAAGTCTGGCTACACCTTC.

The chain couples TRBV19 to TRBJ2-3; 9 bases map to TRBD2. This CDR3 is 15 amino acids long. The germline V gene has CDR1 LNHDA and CDR2 SQIVND (reference sequence). With V trimmed by 5 bases and J by 1 base, 4 bases remained unmatched. In DNA, the CDR3 is TGTGCCAGTAGTTTGATAGCGGGAGGCACAGATACGCAGTATTTT. It specifies CASSLIAGGTDTQYF.

The gene calls are TRBV10-1 and TRBJ2-2; perhaps TRBD1 as D (6 bases). Trimming stripped 6 bases from V and 7 bases from J, with 18 bases between. CDR3 length equals 15 residues. CDR1 and CDR2 (germline): WNHNN, SYGVQD (reference sequence). The CDR3 loop reads CASSPRTVAGGELFF. The CDR3 DNA follows: TGCGCCAGCAGCCCAAGGACAGTAGCCGGCGGGGAGCTGTTTTTT.

Note on this clone: The same CDR3 arises from other DNA sequences in this sample as well. V is TRBV9 and J is TRBJ2-3, with D hard to call. Germline loops: CDR1 SGDLS, CDR2 YYNGEE. The CDR3 length is 14 residues. V lost 0 bases, J lost 2 bases, and 7 bases lay in between. CDR3 coding DNA: TGTGCCAGCAGCGTAGGCCTGGCCACAGATACGCAGTATTTT. It is translated as CASSVGLATDTQYF.

CDR3: CASRSGTGTDTQYF. CDR3 coding DNA: TGTGCCAGCAGGTCCGGGACAGGGACAGATACGCAGTATTTT. The chain carries TRBV28 and TRBJ2-3; 9 bases align to TRBD1. Germline V gene sequence: CDR1 MDHEN, CDR2 SYDVKM. There are 14 residues in the CDR3. V was clipped by 6 bases and J by 3 bases; unmatched bases: 4.

This chain joins TRBV19 and TRBJ2-4; D is uncertain. Germline V CDR1 and CDR2: LNHDA, SQIVND (reference sequence). This CDR3 has 15 amino acids. V dropped 6 bases and J dropped 2 bases, with 14 bases sitting between them. DNA for the CDR3: TGTGCCAGTAGGCGCTCCCCTGTTCCCAAAAACATTCAGTACTTC. As protein: CASRRSPVPKNIQYF. The whole variable domain, remainder taken from reference TRBV19 and TRBJ2-4, is DGGITQSPKYLFRKEGQNVTLSCEQNLNHDAMYWYRQDPGQGLRLIYYSQIVNDFQKGDIAEGYSVSREKKESFPLTVTSAQKNPTAFYLCASRRSPVPKNIQYFGAGTRLSVL.

The chain carries TRBV5-5 and TRBJ1-1; no definite D call. This CDR3 is built from 14 residues. V gave up 4 bases and J gave up 2 bases, with 12 bases separating them. Germline CDR1 is SGHKS and CDR2 is YYEKEE (reference sequence). CDR3 in DNA: TGTGCCAGCAGCGGCTCGGGAGCAAACACTGAAGCTTTCTTT. This translates into CASSGSGANTEAFF.

J is TRBJ2-3 and V is TRBV5-5; D uncertain. The ends were cut back, 4 bases at V and 0 bases at J, with 9 bases in the middle. Germline CDR1 is SGHKS and CDR2 is YYEKEE (reference sequence). CDR3 length: 14 residues. The CDR3 bases are TGTGCCAGCAGCCCCTCGCCTAGCACAGATACGCAGTATTTT. It is translated as CASSPSPSTDTQYF.